This TCR beta chain was sequenced for a study of human T cells and chemical hapten exposure. Overall study findings and caveats: TCRs exceeding 1 in 1000 frequency stayed unchanged with DPC sensitization.

The time point: patch test 2, 6 weeks after DPC sensitization. Treatment described: therapeutic diphenylcyclopropenone sensitization with weekly scalp DPC. This clonotype was counted ten times or more. The antigen is not known. TCRdb fed the RACE reads into MiXCR, producing one record per CDR3 protein. The repertoire has about 140,000 distinct CDR3 sequences, approximately 12% of them found once; the top ten carry under 1.5%. Germline values: CDR1 MNHNS, CDR2 SASEGT. The CDR3 has 14 amino acids. V was shortened by 1 base and J by 10 bases, with 14 bases between the two germline ends. The chain uses TRBV6-1 and TRBJ1-5, with D unresolved. The sequencing used whole blood, collected in connection with sensitization to the hapten diphenylcyclopropenone (DPC). The receptor's source is a woman between 50 and 59 years old with alopecia areata. Some clones in this sample may be carry-over from other donors' samples. CDR3 region: CASSEVRGAVPQHF. In DNA, the CDR3 is TGTGCCAGCAGTGAAGTAAGAGGAGCGGTACCCCAGCATTTT.